This passage covers 32 T cell receptor beta chains from one sample sequenced in a study of T cell repertoires in aging, cancer and after chemotherapy. Rearranged V-D-J TRB sequences were amplified with a mixed TRB-A/B primer pool. TCRdb recomputed calls from the multiplex PCR reads with MiXCR, one row per CDR3 protein. This repertoire shows thousands of distinct CDR3 sequences, roughly 20% found once; its top ten account for 3% to 4.5%. The template was genomic DNA from peripheral blood, not RNA. The sequencing input was blood. Receptors originate from a human donor in good health. The donor label of this sample is uncertain.

The V and J genes are TRBV9 and TRBJ2-1, with D perhaps TRBD1 (6 bases). The germline V and J ends were trimmed by 0 bases and 0 bases, with 13 bases remaining between them. The CDR3 runs to 17 residues. Per germline, CDR1 SGDLS and CDR2 YYNGEE. CDR3 nucleotides: TGTGCCAGCAGCGTAGCTCGGCAGGGGCTCTCCTACAATGAGCAGTTCTTC. This codes for CASSVARQGLSYNEQFF.

The chain uses TRBV29-1 and TRBJ2-3; 10 positions match TRBD2. V shed 6 bases and J 2 bases; nucleotides not matched to a gene: 5. The CDR3 is made up of 14 amino acids. CDR1 is SQVTM and CDR2 is ANQGSEA in the germline V gene. The CDR3 DNA reads as TGCAGCGTCTGTGGACTAGCGGTCACAGATACGCAGTATTTT. Its translation: CSVCGLAVTDTQYF.

This clonotype ranks as medium-sized. The rearrangement joins TRBV5-6 to TRBJ2-1; D is undetermined. This CDR3 spans 11 amino acids. V gave up 4 bases and J gave up 9 bases, with 8 bases separating them. CDR1 SGHDT and CDR2 YYEEEE come from the germline V gene. The CDR3 coding sequence is TGTGCCAGCAGCCGCCACGGTGAGCAGTTCTTC. Translation gives CASSRHGEQFF. Full variable domain (missing parts from reference TRBV5-6 and TRBJ2-1): DAGVTQSPTHLIKTRGQQVTLRCSPKSGHDTVSWYQQALGQGPQFIFQYYEEEERQRGNFPDRFSGHQFPNYSSELNVNALLLGDSALYLCASSRHGEQFFGPGTRLTVL.

In its sample, this clonotype was seen a few times. The chain carries TRBV20-1 and TRBJ1-5, with D maybe TRBD1 (6 bases). The CDR3 loop spans 14 amino acids. Germline CDR1 DFQATT, CDR2 SNEGSKA (reference sequence). With 6 bases removed from V and 0 bases from J, the gap between germline ends came to 12 bases. In DNA form, the CDR3 reads TGCAGTGCCCCGACAGGCCCTAGCAATCAGCCCCAGCATTTT. As protein: CSAPTGPSNQPQHF.

The chain recombines TRBV24-1 with TRBJ1-1; TRBD1 is a possible D gene (5 bases). V lost 4 bases and J lost 10, with 12 bases in between. The CDR3 contains 12 residues. The germline V gene encodes CDR1 KGHDR and CDR2 SFDVKD. The CDR3, as DNA: TGTGCCACCAGTGAGCCAGGGCGAAGAGCTTTCTTT. Translated: CATSEPGRRAFF.

The V and J genes are TRBV7-2 and TRBJ2-5; no firm D call. Germline lookup yields CDR1 SGHTA and CDR2 FQGNSA. This CDR3 has 11 amino acids. V lost 1 base and J 5 bases, leaving 2 bases between the germline ends. CDR3 in DNA: TGTGCCAGCAGCTTAGATGAGACCCAGTACTTC. The encoded protein is CASSLDETQYF.

V usage is TRBV4-3 and J usage is TRBJ2-7, with TRBD2 matching over 15 bases. This CDR3 is 18 amino acids long. Germline CDR1 is LGHNA and CDR2 is YSLEER. V shed 4 bases, J shed 5 bases, and the junction held 12 bases outside the gene matches. The CDR3 protein is CASSPGLAGGGFTDEQYF. In DNA, the CDR3 is TGCGCCAGCAGCCCGGGACTAGCGGGAGGTGGATTCACAGACGAGCAGTACTTC.

Note on this clonotype: Being one base from a much bigger clone, this may be a read error. The chain recombines TRBV5-5 with TRBJ2-7; TRBD1 is a possible D gene (5 bases). V lost 0 bases and J lost 0, with 7 bases in between. The CDR3 is 14 residues long. Germline V gene lookup returns CDR1 SGHKS and CDR2 YYEKEE (reference sequence). CDR3 amino acids: CASSLEGISYEQYF. DNA of the CDR3: TGTGCCAGCAGCTTGGAGGGGATCTCCTACGAGCAGTACTTC.

This clonotype occurred a few times. The chain combines TRBV7-2 with TRBJ1-5; D is unresolved. This CDR3 is built from 13 residues. Between the trimmed V and J ends, which lost 2 bases and 0 bases, there was a span of 2 bases. Germline CDR1 and CDR2: SGHTA and FQGNSA. CDR3 sequence: CASSLRSNQPQHF. As DNA, the CDR3 is TGTGCCAGCAGCTTACGTAGCAATCAGCCCCAGCATTTT.

The V gene is TRBV27, the J gene TRBJ2-7; 8 bases agree with TRBD1. Looked up from germline, CDR1 is MNHEY and CDR2 is SMNVEV (reference sequence). V was clipped by 5 bases and J by 5 bases; unmatched bases: 5. This CDR3 region has 13 residues. The CDR3, as DNA: TGTGCCAGCAGTGGCCGGACAGGGAACGAGCAGTACTTC. Protein sequence: CASSGRTGNEQYF.

This clonotype qualifies as medium-sized. The chain employs TRBV6-2 or TRBV6-3 and TRBJ2-4; 7 bases align to TRBD2. J lost 3 bases, V lost 0 bases, and 5 bases had no gene match. This CDR3 comprises 16 residues. Per germline, CDR1 MNHEY and CDR2 SVGEGT. The CDR3 is CASSYSRGGVKNIQYF. For the CDR3, the DNA is TGTGCCAGCAGTTACTCGAGGGGAGGGGTCAAAAACATTCAGTACTTC.

This clonotype is categorized as medium-sized. The CDR3 loop is CASSVEPGQETQYF. Written as DNA, the CDR3 is TGTGCCAGCAGTGTGGAACCGGGCCAAGAGACCCAGTACTTC. The chain links TRBV6-1 to TRBJ2-5, with unresolved D. Trimming left V 4 bases short and J 1 base short, with 10 bases between. This CDR3 comprises 14 residues. Looked up from germline, CDR1 is MNHNS and CDR2 is SASEGT.

This clonotype was observed a handful of times. The chain combines TRBV7-2 with TRBJ1-5; D might be TRBD1 (6 bases). CDR3 size: 17 residues. V gave up 5 bases and J gave up 0 bases, with 17 bases separating them. CDR1 and CDR2 (germline): SGHTA, FQGNSA. The CDR3 coding sequence is TGTGCCAGCAGCCTGCAATGGACAGCTTATAGCAATCAGCCCCAGCATTTT. It translates to CASSLQWTAYSNQPQHF.

The chain links TRBV12-3 or TRBV12-4 to TRBJ2-5; no clear D gene. V lost 1 base and J lost 0, with 9 bases in between. This CDR3 spans 15 amino acids. The CDR3 DNA reads as TGTGCCAGCAGTTTAGGCCTAACAGACCAAGAGACCCAGTACTTC. This codes for CASSLGLTDQETQYF.

J is TRBJ2-5 and V is TRBV20-1; 7 bases align to TRBD2. Trimming cost V 5 bases and J 5 bases; bases outside gene matches: 14. Germline assignment: CDR1 DFQATT and CDR2 SNEGSKA (reference sequence). The CDR3 sequence is 15 residues long. The CDR3 reads CSAPRLASGVETQYF. In DNA, the CDR3 is TGCAGTGCTCCAAGACTAGCCTCCGGGGTGGAGACCCAGTACTTC.

This clonotype is labeled as medium-sized. The chain combines TRBV29-1 with TRBJ2-2, with D maybe TRBD1 (5 bases). The CDR3 is made up of 13 amino acids. CDR1 is SQVTM, CDR2 ANQGSEA, per germline. V shed 5 bases and J shed 1 base, with 8 bases lying between them. The CDR3 bases are TGCAGCGTTAAGACAGTGAACACCGGGGAGCTGTTTTTT. It codes for CSVKTVNTGELFF.

This clonotype ranks as medium-sized. The chain couples TRBV12-3 or TRBV12-4 to TRBJ2-1; D gene ambiguous. The ends were cut back, 1 base at V and 9 bases at J, with 10 bases in the middle. CDR3 length equals 13 residues. The CDR3 DNA reads as TGTGCCAGCAGTTTAGGGCGTGATGGTGAGCAGTTCTTC. Its translation: CASSLGRDGEQFF.

This clonotype is termed medium-sized. The chain has TRBV6-4 and TRBJ2-1; 10 positions match TRBD2. This CDR3 has 15 residues. V lost 0 bases and J lost 6; bases outside the gene matches: 2. The germline gives CDR1 MRHNA, CDR2 SNTAGT. CDR3 in amino acids: CASSDSSGGANEQFF. As DNA, the CDR3 is TGTGCCAGCAGTGACTCGAGCGGGGGGGCCAATGAGCAGTTCTTC.

Regarding this clonotype: Possible read error: a much larger clone is one base away. The chain combines TRBV6-4 with TRBJ2-1; 8 nucleotides match TRBD1. The CDR3 covers 16 residues. CDR1 is MRHNA and CDR2 is SNTAGT in the germline V gene. The CDR3 DNA sequence: TGTGTCAGCAGTGACTCGGTTGGGCAGGGGGCAAATGAGCAGTTCTTC. It is translated as CVSSDSVGQGANEQFF.

This clonotype has just a few counts. The V and J genes are TRBV7-2 and TRBJ2-5; 9 positions match TRBD2. The germline V gene has CDR1 SGHTA and CDR2 FQGNSA. V shed 5 bases, J shed 4 bases, and the junction held 8 bases outside the gene matches. There are 15 residues in the CDR3. CDR3 in DNA: TGTGCCAGCAGCGCAGGTGGGACTAGCACAGAGACCCAGTACTTC. Translation gives CASSAGGTSTETQYF.

This clonotype is medium-sized in the sample. This chain joins TRBV7-6 and TRBJ2-2; the D gene is possibly TRBD2 (6 bases). V dropped 4 bases and J dropped 1 base, with 10 bases sitting between them. This CDR3 comprises 15 residues. Per germline, CDR1 SGHVS and CDR2 FNYEAQ. CDR3: CASSSGTQNTGELFF. CDR3 DNA sequence: TGTGCCAGCAGCTCCGGGACTCAGAACACCGGGGAGCTGTTTTTT. The variable domain in full, with the rest retrieved from reference TRBV7-6 and TRBJ2-2, is GAGVSQSPRYKVTKRGQDVALRCDPISGHVSLYWYRQALGQGPEFLTYFNYEAQQDKSGLPNDRFSAERPEGSISTLTIQRTEQRDSAMYRCASSSGTQNTGELFFGEGSRLTVL.

This clonotype is labeled medium-sized. This chain joins TRBV18 and TRBJ1-2; D gene unclear. Germline CDR1 is KGHSH and CDR2 is LQKENI. The CDR3 length is 14 residues. Trimming pared 2 bases from V and 1 base from J, leaving 8 bases between. Here the CDR3 DNA reads TGTGCCAGCTCACCAAACGAAGATAACTATGGCTACACCTTC. Translation gives CASSPNEDNYGYTF.

The chain couples TRBV20-1 to TRBJ2-3; 7 bases agree with TRBD2. The V segment lost 0 bases and the J segment 3 bases; nucleotides outside the gene matches: 3. Germline CDR1 reads DFQATT; CDR2 reads SNEGSKA (reference sequence). The CDR3 loop spans 14 amino acids. CDR3 sequence reads: CSARDWRGTDTQYF. CDR3 bases: TGCAGTGCTAGAGATTGGCGGGGGACAGATACGCAGTATTTT.

The rearrangement uses TRBV29-1 and TRBJ2-3; D might be TRBD1 or TRBD2, each matching 5 bases. The germline CDR1 and CDR2 sequences are SQVTM and ANQGSEA. V was cut by 6 bases and J by 6 bases, with 16 bases left in between. CDR3 size: 13 residues. The CDR3 DNA reads TGCAGCGTGGCCGTGGGGGTCCTGGATACGCAGTATTTT. Amino acids: CSVAVGVLDTQYF.

By sample share, this clonotype is medium-sized (0.01 to 0.1%). CDR3: CASSPFFSGGARDEQFF. CDR3 bases: TGTGCCAGCAGTCCCTTCTTTAGCGGGGGGGCAAGGGATGAGCAGTTCTTC. The genes are TRBV27 and TRBJ2-1; TRBD2 aligns across 11 bases. Trimming at V came to 5 bases and at J to 8 bases, leaving 14 bases not matched to a gene. CDR1 and CDR2 from the germline V gene are MNHEY and SMNVEV (reference sequence). CDR3 size: 17 residues.

By proportion, this clonotype is medium-sized. V and J are TRBV27 and TRBJ2-7; perhaps TRBD2 as D (6 bases). This CDR3 has 14 residues. Trimming removed 5 bases at V and 4 bases at J, with 15 bases between. The V gene's germline CDR1 is MNHEY and CDR2 SMNVEV (reference sequence). CDR3 sequence (DNA): TGTGCCAGCAGTCCCCGCGGGGAAACATACGAGCAGTACTTC. It yields the protein CASSPRGETYEQYF.

This clonotype qualifies as medium-sized. The CDR3 coding sequence is TGTGCCAGTAGTATAGGCGGGGGGCCCCCCAATGAGCAGTTCTTC. Its protein product is CASSIGGGPPNEQFF. The chain couples TRBV19 to TRBJ2-1; 8 bases are a match to TRBD2. The CDR3 has 15 residues. The germline V gene has CDR1 LNHDA and CDR2 SQIVND (reference sequence). V gave up 1 base and J gave up 6 bases; unmatched junction bases: 5. Combining the CDR3 with reference TRBV19 and TRBJ2-1 gives the whole variable domain DGGITQSPKYLFRKEGQNVTLSCEQNLNHDAMYWYRQDPGQGLRLIYYSQIVNDFQKGDIAEGYSVSREKKESFPLTVTSAQKNPTAFYLCASSIGGGPPNEQFFGPGTRLTVL.

The CDR3 here is CASSLGFSSETQYF. DNA of the CDR3: TGTGCCAGCAGCTTAGGGTTTAGTTCAGAGACCCAGTACTTC. This chain links TRBV7-2 with TRBJ2-5; no clear D. The germline V and J ends were trimmed by 1 base and 4 bases, with 10 bases remaining between them. Per the germline V gene, CDR1 is SGHTA and CDR2 is FQGNSA. The CDR3 spans 14 residues.

This clonotype is medium-sized (0.01 to 0.1%) in the sample. The chain is built from TRBV30 and TRBJ1-3, with unresolved D. With 3 bases removed from V and 0 bases from J, the gap between germline ends came to 3 bases. CDR1 is GTSNPN and CDR2 is SVGIG in the germline V gene (reference sequence). The CDR3 is 12 amino acids. The CDR3 region is CAWSPSGNTIYF. In nucleotides, the CDR3 is TGTGCCTGGAGCCCCTCTGGAAACACCATATATTTT.

This clonotype has more than one count but fewer than ten. The V and J genes are TRBV27 and TRBJ2-4, with 10 positions matching TRBD1. The V gene end was trimmed by 8 bases and the J gene end by 1 base; junction bases not matched to a gene: 11. The CDR3 is 17 amino acids. Germline CDR1 reads MNHEY; CDR2 reads SMNVEV (reference sequence). CDR3 nucleotides: TGTGCCAGCCGTCCCGGGACAGGGGATCGGGCCAAAAACATTCAGTACTTC. Its protein is CASRPGTGDRAKNIQYF.

This chain links TRBV20-1 with TRBJ1-6; 9 nucleotides match TRBD1. CDR3 length equals 15 residues. Germline CDR1 is DFQATT and CDR2 is SNEGSKA (reference sequence). V lost 3 bases, J lost 8 bases, and 8 bases stayed unmatched. The CDR3 sequence is CSASAGQGRYSPLHF. The CDR3 region has the DNA TGCAGTGCTAGCGCGGGACAGGGCAGGTATTCACCCCTCCACTTT.

CDR3 nucleotides: TGTGCCACCAGTGGCCGGACAGGGGGCTACCGCGAGCAGTACTTC. Protein: CATSGRTGGYREQYF. This chain links TRBV24-1 with TRBJ2-7; 11 positions match TRBD1. J was trimmed by 6 bases and V by 5 bases; bases with no gene match: 8. This CDR3 is built from 15 residues. CDR1 KGHDR and CDR2 SFDVKD come from the germline V gene.